The 5 T cell receptor beta chains below all came from one sample that was sequenced in a study of shared clonotypes between healthy human individuals. The assay was immunoSEQ multiplex PCR, and TCRdb's table has in-frame clones only and misses some. The sample gives about 530,000 clones, over 60% of which show up once; under 15% is in the top ten. The sample taken for sequencing was PBMCs. These receptors all come from a woman in her forties in good health. Some clones in this sample may be carry-over from other donors' samples.

This chain connects TRBV5-1 to TRBJ2-2; D is unresolved. The CDR3 length is 14 residues. CDR1 and CDR2 (germline): SGHRS, YFSETQ. V lost 2 bases to trimming and J lost 1 base, with 6 bases between them. The CDR3 sequence: CASSLNMNTGELFF. In DNA, the CDR3 is TGCGCCAGCAGCTTAAACATGAACACCGGGGAGCTGTTTTTT.

CDR3 residues: CASSSSPRLAGITGELFF. CDR3 nucleotide sequence: TGTGCCAGCAGCTCGTCCCCCAGACTAGCGGGCATCACCGGGGAGCTGTTTTTT. The chain joins TRBV7-2 to TRBJ2-2; 10 bases map to TRBD2. Germline assignment: CDR1 SGHTA and CDR2 FQGNSA. The CDR3 length is 18 residues. The ends lost 4 bases at V and 4 bases at J; junction bases unmatched: 12.

For this clone: The same CDR3 also results from other DNA sequences found in this sample. The V call is TRBV5-1, the J call TRBJ2-7; D is uncertain. The CDR3 loop spans 12 amino acids. Trimming took off 2 bases at V and 3 bases at J, with 6 bases between the two ends. The germline gives CDR1 SGHRS, CDR2 YFSETQ. The CDR3 DNA sequence: TGCGCCAGCAGCTTTGACGGCTACGAGCAGTACTTC. Protein: CASSFDGYEQYF.

The chain combines TRBV19 with TRBJ2-4, with no clear D. Germline V lookup: CDR1 LNHDA, CDR2 SQIVND (reference sequence). Between the trimmed V and J ends, which lost 4 bases and 0 bases, there was a span of 10 bases. This CDR3 has 15 residues. DNA for the CDR3: TGTGCCAGTAGTAGGTCAGGTAGAGCCAAAAACATTCAGTACTTC. Translating gives CASSRSGRAKNIQYF.

Only a few counts were recorded for this clone. The chain employs TRBV6-5 and TRBJ2-3, with a weak D call TRBD2 (6 bases). Trimming removed 5 bases at V and 5 bases at J, with 14 bases between. From germline, CDR1 is MNHEY and CDR2 SVGAGI. CDR3 size: 14 residues. CDR3: CASSGGAGGDTQYF. In nucleotides, the CDR3 is TGTGCCAGCAGTGGGGGAGCGGGCGGAGATACGCAGTATTTT.